This T cell receptor (beta chain) originates from a study of T cells expressing NK-cell markers. Study-level results: Dominant NKG2C+ clonotypes in five or six donors made up about 1.0-8% of CD8+ T cells.

Making the TCR beta cDNA relied on 5'RACE template switching with UMIs. With the 5' RACE reads reprocessed, TCRdb shows one record per CDR3 protein and no DNA. This sample's table reports 500,000 or so distinct CDR3 sequences. This CDR3 is built from 14 residues. Germline V gives CDR1 PRHDT, CDR2 FYEKMQ (reference sequence). Note on this clonotype: Its antigen is not known.

Sequenced sample: blood T cells: a sorted CD56 or NKG2C T cell subset, CD4+ or CD8+ T cells, or bulk PBMC T cells (not recorded which). This chain joins TRBV13 and TRBJ2-5. This clonotype was obtained from a man aged 18-30 years in good health. The CDR3 is CASSLKGRLETQYF.